What follows are 2 T cell receptor beta chains derived from one specimen sequenced in a study of blood T cells in healthy people across ages. Then a second PCR, running about 6 to 11 cycles, was carried out with a sample-barcoded 5' primer and a J-beta primer mix. TCRdb passed the 5' RACE reads through MiXCR, listing each CDR3 protein once. The table records 1.5 million to 2 million distinct CDR3 sequences, about 35% of them present only once. The sequencing input was blood. The source of these receptors is a woman in her twenties or thirties in good health.

This clonotype appeared a few times. The gene calls are TRBV2 and TRBJ2-1; no clear D gene. This CDR3 is 16 amino acids long. Germline lookup yields CDR1 SNHLY and CDR2 FYNNEI. V was trimmed by 6 bases and J by 4 bases, leaving 19 bases between them. CDR3: CASSGVRVDGYNEQFF. The CDR3 bases are TGTGCCAGCAGCGGCGTTAGGGTGGACGGGTACAATGAGCAGTTCTTC.

In this sample, this clonotype turned up once. This clone may be a read error of a much larger clone one base away. The V and J genes are TRBV29-1 and TRBJ2-5; D perhaps matches TRBD2 (6 bases). This CDR3 region has 12 residues. Looked up from germline, CDR1 is SQVTM and CDR2 is ANQGSEA. The CDR3 DNA reads TGCAGCGTACCGGGACTCCAAGGGACCCAGTACTTC. This codes for CSVPGLQGTQYF. The full variable domain, in which reference TRBV29-1 and TRBJ2-5 provide the parts outside the CDR3, is SAVISQKPSRDICQRGTSLTIQCQVDSQVTMMFWYRQQPGQSLTLIATANQGSEATYESGFVIDKFPISRPNLTFSTLTVSNMSPEDSSIYLCSVPGLQGTQYFGPGTRLLVL.